This T cell receptor (beta chain) is drawn from a study of control samples from healthy donors and cancer patients. Trimming shortened V by 3 bases and J by 4 bases, and 9 bases separated the two germline ends. The CDR3 has 12 residues. CDR1 is SQVTM, CDR2 ANQGSEA, per germline. This clone was recorded once. Data came from immunoSEQ multiplex PCR; TCRdb stores just in-frame clones and leaves some out. Of 120,000 or so clones detected, 80% to 95% appear once; the ten largest clones hold less than 0.65%. The clonotype comes from a man older than 75 with head and neck cancer. The chain couples TRBV29-1 to TRBJ1-1; D is perhaps TRBD1 (5 bases). Source material: PBMCs. CDR3: CSVEGTSTEAFF. CDR3 in DNA: TGCAGCGTTGAGGGGACCTCCACTGAAGCTTTCTTT.